The next 6 T cell receptor beta chains were all read from a single sample in a study of cytomegalovirus exposure and HLA in healthy donors. The table came from immunoSEQ multiplex PCR; TCRdb's copy has only in-frame clones and leaves some out. The table includes some 84,000 clones, approximately 91% detected once. Sequences were obtained from PBMCs. The receptors originated from a man younger than 40 in good health and CMV-seronegative.

The chain has TRBV5-1 and TRBJ2-2, with a weak D call TRBD1 (6 bases). The CDR3 covers 16 residues. Germline V CDR1 and CDR2: SGHRS, YFSETQ. Trimming took off 3 bases at V and 4 bases at J, with 16 bases between the two ends. As DNA, the CDR3 is TGCGCCAGCAGCTCCAAGGGGGAACGGCTCACCGGGGAGCTGTTTTTT. Its protein product is CASSSKGERLTGELFF.

The CDR3 DNA sequence: TGTGCCAGTAGTGAACGACAGGGATCTGGCAATCAGCCCCAGCATTTT. Translation: CASSERQGSGNQPQHF. The J gene is TRBJ1-5, the V gene TRBV19, with 7 bases aligning to TRBD1. CDR1 is LNHDA and CDR2 is SQIVND in the germline V gene (reference sequence). The CDR3 covers 16 residues. V trimming: 5 bases; J trimming: 2 bases; junction bases outside the gene matches: 9. The variable domain in full, completed from reference TRBV19 and TRBJ1-5, reads DGGITQSPKYLFRKEGQNVTLSCEQNLNHDAMYWYRQDPGQGLRLIYYSQIVNDFQKGDIAEGYSVSREKKESFPLTVTSAQKNPTAFYLCASSERQGSGNQPQHFGDGTRLSIL.

J is TRBJ2-5 and V is TRBV5-4; 8 bases align to TRBD1. The V gene's germline CDR1 is SGHNT and CDR2 YYREEE (reference sequence). The CDR3 totals 15 residues. The ends lost 4 bases at V and 2 bases at J; junction bases unmatched: 7. In DNA form, the CDR3 reads TGTGCCAGCAGCACTGGGACAGGTCGGCAAGAGACCCAGTACTTC. This sequence encodes CASSTGTGRQETQYF.

The chain joins TRBV25-1 to TRBJ2-5, with a tentative D call TRBD1 (6 bases). CDR3 length equals 14 residues. Trimming pared 6 bases from V and 4 bases from J, leaving 15 bases between. Germline V lookup: CDR1 MGHDK, CDR2 SYGVNS. CDR3 sequence (DNA): TGTGCCAGCAGCCCCAGGGGATACGGAGAGACCCAGTACTTC. This codes for CASSPRGYGETQYF.

V gene TRBV7-8 combines with J gene TRBJ2-1, with D unresolved. Per the germline V gene, CDR1 is SGHVS and CDR2 is FQNEAQ. CDR3 length: 15 amino acids. Trimming removed 0 bases at V and 6 bases at J, with 12 bases between. The CDR3 bases are TGTGCCAGCAGCTTAGCCCCTAAAACCCCCAATGAGCAGTTCTTC. Translated, it gives CASSLAPKTPNEQFF.

The chain uses TRBV5-1 and TRBJ2-3, with 7 bases fitting TRBD2. The CDR3 runs 16 residues. After removal of 4 bases from V and 0 bases from J, the junction contained 8 bases not matched to a gene. Germline CDR1 SGHRS, CDR2 YFSETQ. The CDR3 loop is CASSLWGGGSTDTQYF. CDR3 nucleotide sequence: TGCGCCAGCAGCCTGTGGGGGGGAGGAAGCACAGATACGCAGTATTTT.